One and the same sample provided the 7 T cell receptor beta chains below, sequenced in a study of cytotoxic CD8 clonotypes in ibrutinib-treated CLL. This table comes from immunoSEQ multiplex PCR, and its TCRdb copy is limited to in-frame clones, with some not included. In the table there are 250,000 to 350,000 clones, 76% of which are singletons. The material sequenced was PBMCs, taken at disease progression, from a patient treated with ibrutinib. The receptors originated from a human donor with chronic lymphocytic leukemia.

This chain connects TRBV7-9 to TRBJ2-1; 11 bases match TRBD2. The germline V gene encodes CDR1 SEHNR and CDR2 FQNEAQ (reference sequence). V lost 3 bases, J lost 7 bases, and 5 bases stayed unmatched. The CDR3 runs to 15 residues. The CDR3 protein is CASSFATSGSNEQFF. The CDR3, as DNA: TGTGCCAGCAGCTTTGCCACTAGCGGGAGTAATGAGCAGTTCTTC. The full variable domain, rest sourced from reference TRBV7-9 and TRBJ2-1, is DTGVSQNPRHKITKRGQNVTFRCDPISEHNRLYWYRQTLGQGPEFLTYFQNEAQLEKSRLLSDRFSAERPKGSFSTLEIQRTEQGDSAMYLCASSFATSGSNEQFFGPGTRLTVL.

V and J are TRBV18 and TRBJ2-1; a weak D match, TRBD1 (6 bases). This CDR3 spans 13 amino acids. V was clipped by 4 bases and J by 5 bases, with 9 bases between them. Germline V gene sequence: CDR1 KGHSH, CDR2 LQKENI. CDR3 in DNA: TGTGCCAGCTCACTAGGACAGAACAATGAGCAGTTCTTC. Its protein is CASSLGQNNEQFF.

The chain recombines TRBV11-2 with TRBJ2-7; 8 bases fit TRBD1. Germline CDR1 reads SGHAT; CDR2 reads FQNNGV. J gave up 3 bases and V 1 base, and 2 bases lay outside the gene matches. The length of the CDR3 is 14 residues. The chain's CDR3 is CASSLVRGLYEQYF. CDR3 sequence (DNA): TGTGCCAGCAGCTTAGTCAGGGGGCTCTACGAGCAGTACTTC.

The chain links TRBV4-2 to TRBJ2-5; 7 positions agree with TRBD1. V dropped 0 bases and J dropped 5; count of bases not matched to a gene: 9. Looked up from germline, CDR1 is LGHNA and CDR2 is YNFKEQ. The CDR3 spans 16 residues. CDR3 DNA: TGTGCCAGCAGCCAAGATGAGACAGGGCTTCAGGAGACCCAGTACTTC. This sequence encodes CASSQDETGLQETQYF.

The chain uses TRBV7-8 and TRBJ2-5; D gene unclear. V shed 5 bases and J shed 5 bases, with 12 bases lying between them. In germline, CDR1 is SGHVS, CDR2 FQNEAQ. This CDR3 region has 13 residues. CDR3 nucleotide sequence: TGTGCCAGCAGCATAACTTCATGGGAGACCCAGTACTTC. Its translation is CASSITSWETQYF.

The V call is TRBV11-1, the J call TRBJ2-1; D assignment may be TRBD1 or TRBD2 (5 bases each). V gave up 5 bases and J gave up 6 bases, with 8 bases separating them. Germline V gene data show CDR1 as SGHAT and CDR2 as FQDESV (reference sequence). The CDR3 runs 12 residues. This chain's CDR3 is CASSKGPNEQFF. CDR3 DNA sequence: TGTGCCAGCAGCAAGGGACCCAATGAGCAGTTCTTC.

This chain links TRBV9 with TRBJ1-2; TRBD1 might be the D (5 bases). Per germline, CDR1 SGDLS and CDR2 YYNGEE. V gave up 3 bases and J gave up 7 bases, with 13 bases separating them. The CDR3 consists of 13 residues. The CDR3 is CASSASTGLGYTF. The CDR3 coding sequence is TGTGCCAGCAGCGCCTCAACAGGTCTTGGCTACACCTTC.